This T cell receptor (beta chain) was retrieved from a study of cytomegalovirus exposure and HLA in healthy donors (dated by TCRdb to the late 2010s). For the wider study: An earlier analysis of approximately 550 of the donors reported 250 to 300 Gb of sequence data and some 120 million unique TCR beta sequences from 190 million or so T cells. About 280 gigabases of sequencing data and roughly 80 million unique TCR sequences made up an early release that covered roughly 670 HLA-typed donors. The genetic ancestry cluster associated with self-reported Caucasian donors included around 76% of the 398 genotyped donors. The aim of the study was to test whether cataloging public T cell receptors could identify signatures of past pathogen exposure. Using immunosequencing, the study profiled T cell repertoires from 500 to 800 subjects and related those repertoires to cytomegalovirus serostatus. Besides the first cohort of approximately 670 subjects, a separate validation cohort made up of over a hundred different subjects was used. The study combined high-throughput TCR immunosequencing, statistical association of individual TCRs with disease status, and machine learning to predict cytomegalovirus infection status. To study patterns of TCR occurrence, a later analysis re-analyzed previously published TCR beta repertoires from several hundred donors and added high-resolution HLA genotyping. Rather than drawing on any new phenotypic data, the later analysis identified candidate immune exposures from TCR beta sequences and the way those sequences occurred across donors. In an earlier analysis of 587 of the donors, high-throughput TCR beta sequencing was used to judge whether each TCR beta V gene segment behaved as functional or pseudogenic. Donor age, sex, ethnicity and CMV serostatus were collected together with the repertoire data. In a later genetic analysis, genome-wide SNP genotypes for about three fifths of the roughly 670 donors were used, and that subset was treated as a discovery cohort. All discovery cohort repertoires had been generated on a single sequencing platform. Class I and class II HLA loci were covered by the typing at four-digit resolution. Typing coverage differed by locus: A, B, C, DRB1 and DQB1 were typed in about 629-630 donors, DQA1 in around 500, DPA1 in around 580, and DPB1 in 450 to 490. Five DR-DQ haplotypes were handled as single units for association and clustering because linkage in the cohort was strong. On average, 235,054 unique TCR beta nucleotide sequences were sequenced per donor among a few hundred genotyped donors of the cohort, with around 19% of those sequences being non-productive. General study outcomes and caveats: The sequencing pipeline was judged likely to have produced a cluster of highly shared sequence variants as a technical artifact. In a later analysis, the rate of TCR association differed among HLA loci, with DRB1 alleles having the most associated TCRs and HLA-C alleles having the fewest. When HLA alleles, especially DR and DQ, strongly co-occurred, attributing TCR associations to individual alleles was difficult. In a later analysis, around 15,000 TCR beta sequences were associated with specific HLA alleles at a false discovery rate of 0.05. The 87-base-pair reads could not distinguish some IMGT-functional V segments, including TRBV6-2 and TRBV6-3, so those segments were excluded. The cohort was sequenced for TCR beta chains only, and without alpha or paired-chain data the features that could be detected were limited. Correlated functional status among segregating V segments might be attributable to linkage disequilibrium, but an unknown experimental factor could not be ruled out. An earlier analysis of around 600 of the donors showed that most TCR beta V segments appeared in productive rearrangements either about 87% or about 30% of the time, which broadly matched IMGT annotations. In both the original and validation cohorts, the classifier was reported to diagnose cytomegalovirus status with high specificity and sensitivity. In a later genetic analysis, a missense DCLRE1C variant was associated with V-gene and J-gene trimming of TCR beta chains, and the association was replicated in an independent cohort. Across donors, most TCR sequences were observed very rarely, whereas some public TCRs were present in many individuals. The study gave a list of about 160 TCR beta chains associated with cytomegalovirus. A later genetic analysis reported fewer N-insertions in productive TCRs among donors in an Asian-associated ancestry cluster than the roughly 640-donor mean. Compared with equally common non-associated chains, HLA-associated TCR beta chains in a later analysis were more clonally expanded and had lower generation probabilities. Most CMV-associated TCR beta chains appeared to be HLA-restricted in a later analysis, and the HLA associations seemed to be driven largely by CMV exposure. Because counts were too low, seventeen rarely observed V segments, including chromosome 9 orphons, were excluded from the earlier analysis of roughly 580 of the donors. It was suggested by the authors that the approach could potentially be generalized to other disease states and immunological phenotypes. Roughly uniform sequencing depth across donors was assumed in presence/absence analyses, although this assumption may not hold. Three of the identified cytomegalovirus-associated TCR beta chains were confirmed in vitro to be specific for cytomegalovirus antigens. Because some donors lacked HLA typing at each locus, the association tests relied only on the typed subset. The only immune exposure information available for the cohort was CMV serostatus. A further reported finding was that TCR beta sequences accurately predicted the HLA-A and HLA-B alleles for most subjects in the first cohort. In a later analysis, several top co-occurrence clusters were reported to appear linked to parvovirus B19, influenza, CMV and Epstein-Barr virus.

A remark on this clone: Its antigen is currently not known. Per-nucleotide qualities are absent, and no much larger clonotype sits a single base away.

The library was prepared using the immunoSEQ multiplex PCR assay. For the multiplex PCR, a mixture combining 60 forward primers for TCR Vbeta segments and 13 reverse primers for TCR Jbeta segments was used. The CDR3 region of rearranged TCR beta genes was amplified from genomic DNA by a multiplex PCR assay. On the Illumina HiSeq System, the amplified TCR beta libraries were sequenced as 87-base-pair reads. Turning to the authors' computational methods: Across the 670 or so repertoires, a later analysis counted approximately 75 million unique TCR beta chains, 9.5 million to 13 million of which were shared by at least two donors. Raw reads were error-corrected and collapsed into unique sequences by a nearest-neighbor algorithm in which closely related sequences were merged to remove PCR and sequencing errors. V, D and J gene segments were assigned by aligning CDR3 sequences to IMGT reference sequences. For a sequence to be retained, a match of at least six nucleotides was required to both a V gene segment and a J gene segment. Rearrangements were called productive when the CDR3 lacked stop codons and stayed in frame with V and J; all others were non-productive. Following IMGT convention, CDR3 was defined as the stretch from the second conserved V-encoded cysteine to the conserved J-encoded phenylalanine. The earlier analysis of 500 to 600 of the donors excluded sequences that lacked an unambiguous match to a single V gene segment. An earlier analysis of almost 600 of the donors classified V segments as functional when productive rearrangements were above 56.7% and as segregating when the standard deviation between donors was above 5%. A statistical classification framework was built for diagnosing cytomegalovirus status from the catalog of TCR beta chain sequences. V and J gene assignment, in a later analysis, came from comparing TCR nucleotide sequences with IMGT/GENE-DB human TR gene sequences. In a later analysis, CDR3 sequences and most-parsimonious VDJ recombination scenarios were assigned using the TCRdist pipeline. In a later analysis, each TCR beta chain was defined by its CDR3 amino acid sequence together with its V-gene family, and reads without a unique V-gene family were excluded. In a later analysis, 450 to 600 highly shared, low-generation-probability nucleotide sequences were removed to address suspected cross-contamination and a sequencing artifact. In a later analysis, a clonal expansion index for each public chain was calculated from normalized within-repertoire ranks of inferred template counts. In a later analysis, generation probabilities were computed with a VDJ recombination model fitted to out-of-frame rearrangements, and the resulting probabilities were checked against IGoR. In a later analysis, TCR-TCR, TCR-HLA and TCR-CMV co-occurrence was scored with hypergeometric tests, and a repertoire-size bias correction was applied to TCR pairs. False discovery rates were estimated in a later analysis by permuting HLA or CMV assignments 20 times. A later analysis grouped co-occurring TCRs with DBSCAN, adding TCRdist sequence similarity when clustering within HLA-allele-positive subsets. Repertoires with fewer than 30,000 or more than 120,000 public chains were left out of co-occurrence clustering, as were several repertoires with anomalous nucleotide sharing. In TCRdb, the immuneACCESS table is reduced to in-frame sequences with V and J assigned. These tables do not hold every clone; where another copy was compared, an unresolved V gene accounts for under half, and the others remain unexplained. That table is the source of V, J and clone size, and D and trimming were worked out from the DNA. The table for this sample lists 140,000 to 150,000 clones; under 85% of them were counted only once. In total, the top ten clones hold 6.5% to 7% of the sample.

The cohort consisted of 666 healthy bone marrow donors. Cohort members were all nominally healthy when sampled, although unrecorded immune exposures were likely present. The donor tested CMV seropositive, placing the donor among the 250 to 300 seropositive members of the cohort. Each donor provided a peripheral blood sample, and peripheral blood mononuclear cells were used for TCR beta sequencing. Genomic DNA was extracted from the blood cell samples with the Qiagen DNeasy Blood Extraction Kit. CDR1 KGHSH and CDR2 LQKENI are derived from the germline V gene. The germline ends are 15 bases apart after V is trimmed by 6 bases and J by 0 bases. The CDR3 has 15 amino acids, counting the end cysteine and phenylalanine. The CDR3 DNA has 45 bases and is translated from base 1.

The sample comprised PBMCs. This receptor was taken from a woman aged 40 to 50 in good health and CMV-seropositive. Rearrangement joined TRBV18 to TRBJ2-7; the D gene is perhaps TRBD2, from 6 matching bases. CDR3 sequence: CASSLQVGSSYEQYF. The DNA sequence reads TGTGCCAGCTCCCTCCAGGTCGGGAGCTCCTACGAGCAGTACTTC.